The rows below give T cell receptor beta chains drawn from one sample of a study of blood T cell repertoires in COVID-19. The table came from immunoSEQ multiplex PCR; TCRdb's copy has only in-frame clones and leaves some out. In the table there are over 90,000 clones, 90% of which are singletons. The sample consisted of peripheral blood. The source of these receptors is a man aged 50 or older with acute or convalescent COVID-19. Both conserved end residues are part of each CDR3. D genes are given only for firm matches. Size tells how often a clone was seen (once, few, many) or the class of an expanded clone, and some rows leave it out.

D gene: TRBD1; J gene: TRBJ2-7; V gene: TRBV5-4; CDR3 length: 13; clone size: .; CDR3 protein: CASSPIGTAEQYF; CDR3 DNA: TGTGCCAGCAGCCCGATCGGGACAGCCGAGCAGTACTTC
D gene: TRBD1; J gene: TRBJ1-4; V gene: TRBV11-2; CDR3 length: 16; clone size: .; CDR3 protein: CASSTEPGQGREKLFF; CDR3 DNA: TGTGCCAGCAGCACGGAGCCGGGACAGGGGAGGGAAAAACTGTTTTTT
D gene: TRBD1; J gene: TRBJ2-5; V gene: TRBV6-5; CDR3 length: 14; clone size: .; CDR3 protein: CASTKTGVWETQYF; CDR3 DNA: TGTGCCAGCACCAAGACAGGGGTATGGGAGACCCAGTACTTC
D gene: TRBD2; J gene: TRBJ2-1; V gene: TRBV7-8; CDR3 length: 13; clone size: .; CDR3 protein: CASSFAGVDEQFF; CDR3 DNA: TGTGCCAGCAGCTTCGCGGGAGTGGATGAGCAGTTCTTC
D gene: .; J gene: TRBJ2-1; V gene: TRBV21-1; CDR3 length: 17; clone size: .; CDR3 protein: CASSKAVRDRGYNEQFF; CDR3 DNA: TGTGCCAGCAGCAAAGCGGTCCGGGACAGGGGTTACAATGAGCAGTTCTTC
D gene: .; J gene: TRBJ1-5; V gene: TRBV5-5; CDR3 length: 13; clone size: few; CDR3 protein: CASSLFPGQPQHF; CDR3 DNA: TGTGCCAGCAGCTTGTTCCCGGGTCAGCCCCAGCATTTT
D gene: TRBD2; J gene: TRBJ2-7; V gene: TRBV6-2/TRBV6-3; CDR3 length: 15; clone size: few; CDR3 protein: CASSPSGRVSYEQYF; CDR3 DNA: TGTGCCAGCAGCCCAAGCGGGAGGGTCTCCTACGAGCAGTACTTC
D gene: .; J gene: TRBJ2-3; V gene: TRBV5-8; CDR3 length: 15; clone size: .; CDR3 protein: CASSFTGGDTDTQYF; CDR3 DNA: TGTGCCAGCAGCTTCACAGGGGGGGACACAGATACGCAGTATTTT
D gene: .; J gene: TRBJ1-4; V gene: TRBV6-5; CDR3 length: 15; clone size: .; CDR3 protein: CASSYRGSPNEKLFF; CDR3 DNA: TGTGCCAGCAGTTACAGGGGTTCGCCTAATGAAAAACTGTTTTTT
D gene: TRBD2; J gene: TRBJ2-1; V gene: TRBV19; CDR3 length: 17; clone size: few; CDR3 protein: CASSRTGTSGSPNEQFF; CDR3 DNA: TGTGCCAGTAGTAGGACTGGGACTAGCGGGAGTCCCAATGAGCAGTTCTTC
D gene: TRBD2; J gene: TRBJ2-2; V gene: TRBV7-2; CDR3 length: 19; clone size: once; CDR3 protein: CASSLGLGQREVNTGELFF; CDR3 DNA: TGTGCCAGCAGCCTGGGACTCGGCCAGCGGGAGGTCAACACCGGGGAGCTGTTTTTT
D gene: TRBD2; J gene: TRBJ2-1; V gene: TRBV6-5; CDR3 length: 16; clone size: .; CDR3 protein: CASSYSTSGSHNEQFF; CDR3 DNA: TGTGCCAGCAGTTACTCGACTAGCGGGAGTCACAATGAGCAGTTCTTC
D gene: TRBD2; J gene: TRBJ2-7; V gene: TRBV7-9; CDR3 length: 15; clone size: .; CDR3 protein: CASSLPPGGSHEQYF; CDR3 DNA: TGTGCCAGCAGCTTACCTCCGGGAGGGTCCCACGAGCAGTACTTC
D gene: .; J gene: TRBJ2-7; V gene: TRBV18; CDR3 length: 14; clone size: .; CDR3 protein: CASSPTTITYEQYF; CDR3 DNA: TGTGCCAGCTCACCCACGACAATCACCTACGAGCAGTACTTC
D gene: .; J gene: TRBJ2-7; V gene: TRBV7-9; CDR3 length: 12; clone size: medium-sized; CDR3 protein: CASSLPGYEQYF; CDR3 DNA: TGTGCCAGCAGCCTACCCGGTTACGAGCAGTACTTC
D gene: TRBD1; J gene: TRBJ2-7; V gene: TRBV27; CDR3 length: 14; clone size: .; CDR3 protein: CARITGPGGNEQYF; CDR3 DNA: TGTGCCAGAATAACGGGGCCAGGGGGTAACGAGCAGTACTTC
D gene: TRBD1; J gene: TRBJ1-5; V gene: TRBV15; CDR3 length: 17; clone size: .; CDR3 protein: CATNRGTGTGRNQPQHF; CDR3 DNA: TGTGCCACCAACCGCGGGACAGGGACTGGACGAAATCAGCCCCAGCATTTT